Below, 8 T cell receptor beta chains from the same sample are listed, as sequenced in a study of T cell changes during pregnancy in multiple sclerosis. Only in-frame clones appear in the TCRdb table, and some are missing; sequencing was by immunoSEQ multiplex PCR. The sample lists 55,000 to 70,000 clones, 75% to 90% occurring once. Sequencing was performed on peripheral blood, taken after pregnancy. The origin of the receptors is a female donor with multiple sclerosis, enrolled in a pregnancy study.

V is TRBV27 and J is TRBJ1-3; no reliable D call. The CDR3 extends over 14 amino acids. Germline-derived CDR1 and CDR2 are MNHEY and SMNVEV (reference sequence). V was pared by 2 bases and J by 0 bases, with 5 bases between. The CDR3, as DNA: TGTGCCAGCAGTTTACTGTTCTCTGGAAACACCATATATTTT. Translation gives CASSLLFSGNTIYF.

The chain combines TRBV28 with TRBJ1-5; D is undetermined. V was pared by 8 bases and J by 5 bases, with 13 bases between. Per germline, CDR1 MDHEN and CDR2 SYDVKM. This CDR3 spans 13 amino acids. CDR3 region: CASRTHRYQPQHF. As DNA, the CDR3 is TGTGCCAGCCGTACTCACAGATATCAGCCCCAGCATTTT.

The chain has TRBV7-9 and TRBJ1-5; D unclear. The V gene lost 5 bases and the J gene lost 6 bases, with 14 bases spanning the gap. This CDR3 is 14 amino acids long. Germline CDR1 SEHNR, CDR2 FQNEAQ (reference sequence). The CDR3 nucleotides are TGTGCCAGCAGCGTACACGGGTCAGCTCAGCCCCAGCATTTT. Translated, it gives CASSVHGSAQPQHF.

The CDR3 sequence is CASSLDRDRGLAKNIQYF. For the CDR3, the DNA is TGCGCCAGCAGCTTGGACCGGGACAGGGGACTAGCCAAAAACATTCAGTACTTC. The rearrangement uses TRBV5-1 and TRBJ2-4; 10 positions match TRBD1. Germline V gene lookup returns CDR1 SGHRS and CDR2 YFSETQ. This CDR3 has 18 residues. V lost 0 bases, J lost 0 bases, and 6 bases stayed unmatched.

The rearrangement links TRBV9 to TRBJ2-5, with D uncertain. This CDR3 has 15 residues. Germline V CDR1 and CDR2: SGDLS, YYNGEE. V was cut by 3 bases and J by 0 bases, with 12 bases left in between. This CDR3 reads CASSGAPGYQETQYF. CDR3 coding DNA: TGTGCCAGCAGCGGAGCCCCCGGGTACCAAGAGACCCAGTACTTC.

The V gene is TRBV4-2, the J gene TRBJ2-3, with 7 bases that match TRBD2. With 0 bases clipped from V and 4 bases from J, the junction kept 7 bases outside the gene matches. There are 16 residues in the CDR3. The germline gives CDR1 LGHNA, CDR2 YNFKEQ. The CDR3 DNA is TGTGCCAGCAGCCAAGATAGCCAGCGGGGACCAGATACGCAGTATTTT. Protein sequence: CASSQDSQRGPDTQYF.

V gene TRBV5-5 combines with J gene TRBJ1-5; 7 nucleotides align to TRBD1. This CDR3 comprises 14 residues. The germline CDR1 and CDR2 sequences are SGHKS and YYEKEE (reference sequence). Trimming took 3 bases from V and 3 from J; bases not matched to a gene: 3. This CDR3 reads CASSSGTVNQPQHF. For the CDR3, the DNA is TGTGCCAGCAGCTCAGGGACAGTCAATCAGCCCCAGCATTTT.

The CDR3 region is CASSPGQGSDTQYF. CDR3 coding DNA: TGTGCCAGCTCACCAGGACAGGGGTCCGATACGCAGTATTTT. V is TRBV18 and J is TRBJ2-3; TRBD1 agrees at 9 bases. Looked up from germline, CDR1 is KGHSH and CDR2 is LQKENI. V shed 2 bases, J shed 6 bases, and the junction held 3 bases outside the gene matches. This CDR3 has 14 residues.